This entry is about one T cell receptor beta chain. Its cognate antigen has yet to be identified. Per-nucleotide qualities are absent, and no much larger clonotype sits a single base away. Using the deep immunoSEQ assay, multiplex PCR amplified TCR CDR3 regions from genomic DNA. Genomic DNA extracted from each cell subset was distributed evenly over all wells of several immunoSEQ 96-well plates, and each plate served as one replicate. Each replicate PCR for sorted subsets received approximately 220 ng genomic DNA, equal to 30,000 or so T cell genomes. The purified libraries were quantified using a Qubit 3.0 fluorometer, sized with a Bioanalyzer 2100, and then quantified again using the KAPA Library Quantification kit. A separate single-read 150-cycle Illumina NextSeq 550 flow cell was used to sequence each immunoSEQ 96-well plate. Concerning the study's data processing: Because the immunoSEQ output included only junctional sequences and no quality scores, the filtering could not be the same as the filtering used for full-length reads. Sequences were annotated with PyIR, a Python wrapper for IgBLAST v1.9, and V/J genes and CDR3 were assigned using IMGT germline references. Reads were filtered out if the reads had weak V/J assignments (E-value above 1e-6), no CDR3, stop codons, out-of-frame junctions, or ambiguous translated residues. V3J clonotypes were defined by identical inferred V gene, J gene, and CDR3 amino acid sequence. To compute the percentage overlap between repertoires, the number of shared unique clonotypes was divided by the size of the smaller repertoire. RTK rarefaction, the Chao1 estimator, and Recon v2.1 estimates of unobserved clonotypes were used to assess repertoire richness. For all TCRbeta clonotypes obtained by the gDNA method from four donors, generation probabilities were computed with OLGA. TCRdb stores this immuneACCESS table with in-frame sequences only. Part of the clones is absent; in the studies checked, under half of the shortfall reflects unresolved V genes, and no reason is known for the rest. V, J and clone size derive from that table, while D and trimming were established from the DNA sequence. Counted in this sample were about 2.1 million clones; about 94% of them appeared once. Of the sample, more than 1.5% is held by the ten largest clones.

This record belongs to a study of shared clonotypes between healthy human individuals (TCRdb year 2020). With regard to the full study: A few men and two women, aged 18 to 49 years, made up the cohort. Per donor, three plates each were used for CD4 naive and CD4 memory, two for CD8 naive, and one for CD8 memory. To estimate repertoire size and how much clonotypes are shared between individuals, the study performed deep sequencing of blood TCR repertoires from five healthy adults. Each donor's leukapheresis produced roughly between roughly 0.85 and 10 billion PBMCs. To increase sequencing depth and limit assay-specific biases, different laboratories used diverse techniques to prepare libraries and sequence TCR repertoires. General study outcomes and caveats: Pairwise subsampling led to the expectation that sequencing depth would affect the degree of clonotype sharing among donors. Sampling was restricted to blood, and TCR repertoires in tissues likely differ from the TCR repertoires found in blood. Because the study included only a small number of donors, the genetic and exposure-history diversity represented was limited. Clonotypes shared by all four sorted-subset donors showed higher generation probabilities than non-shared clonotypes. Incomplete sequencing was indicated by rarefaction of sorted-subset datasets, despite the large sequencing depth. Naive subsets generally had larger estimated clonotype richness than memory subsets. Around 5.4% of naive CD4, around 3.5% of naive CD8, about 2.5% of memory CD4, and about 0.4% of memory CD8 clonotypes were shared across several donors.

For the CD8 naive samples, CD45RO-negative cells were positively selected for CCR7, yielding a CD45RA+CCR7+ population from which TemRA cells were excluded. Donors were healthy HIV-negative adults with no recently reported acute infections or vaccinations. Only Caucasian adults living in Nashville, Tennessee, USA were represented among the donors. After blood collection by leukapheresis, PBMCs were isolated using Ficoll-Histopaque density gradient centrifugation and then cryopreserved in the vapor phase of liquid nitrogen. Purity and quantity of every magnetically sorted T cell population were checked by analytical flow cytometry. Each sorted fraction had its genomic DNA isolated and then quantified by UV absorbance on a Nanodrop 2000c. V is shortened by 0 bases, J by 3 bases, and the region joining them spans 18 bases. The CDR3 holds 17 amino acids from the cysteine to the phenylalanine. Just the 51-base CDR3 DNA is kept, in frame starting at base 1. CDR1 and CDR2 were assigned from the germline V gene as MGHRA and YSYEKL.

The sample taken for sequencing was naive CD8+ T cells from PBMCs. Interpreted using the paper, the cell subset or site label stands for: CD45RA+CCR7+. This TCR derives from a man aged 18 to 30 in good health. Some clones in this sample may be carry-over from other donors' samples. The V and J segments used are TRBV4-1 and TRBJ2-7; the D gene is perhaps TRBD1, on 7 matching bases. The nucleotide sequence reads as follows: TGCGCCAGCAGCCAAGAATGGAGGGCAGGGGGTGTCTACGAGCAGTACTTC. The resulting protein is CASSQEWRAGGVYEQYF.